This entry lists 18 T cell receptor beta chains sequenced from one sample in a study of cytomegalovirus exposure and HLA in healthy donors. The PCR had 60 Vbeta and 13 Jbeta primers. Sequencing used immunoSEQ multiplex PCR; TCRdb keeps in-frame clones, though not all of them. The sample records around 150,000 clones, about 61% being singletons. Sequenced input: PBMCs. The receptors were gathered from a woman aged 35 to 49 in good health and CMV-seronegative.

The chain employs TRBV4-1 and TRBJ2-2, with 11 bases identical to TRBD1. The CDR3 is 15 residues long. V was pared by 8 bases and J by 2 bases, with 4 bases of the junction left unmatched. CDR1 is MGHRA, CDR2 YSYEKL, per germline. The CDR3: CASGQGALNTGELFF. CDR3 nucleotides: TGCGCCAGCGGACAGGGGGCGCTTAACACCGGGGAGCTGTTTTTT.

The chain combines TRBV2 with TRBJ1-5; D is perhaps TRBD1 (6 bases). This CDR3 spans 13 amino acids. V was pared by 3 bases and J by 12 bases, with 15 bases between. Per germline, CDR1 SNHLY and CDR2 FYNNEI. The CDR3 loop reads CASSDGWQGHQHF. The CDR3 nucleotides read TGTGCCAGCAGTGACGGGTGGCAGGGACACCAGCATTTT.

Points on this clone: Other DNA sequences from this sample encode an identical CDR3 as well. The chain carries TRBV18 and TRBJ1-5; D not resolved. V was trimmed by 2 bases and J by 6 bases, leaving 5 bases between them. This CDR3 comprises 12 residues. Germline assignment: CDR1 KGHSH and CDR2 LQKENI. The CDR3 protein is CASSPEGQPQHF. CDR3 bases: TGTGCCAGCTCACCAGAGGGTCAGCCCCAGCATTTT.

There are a few counts of this clone. The rearrangement links TRBV5-5 to TRBJ2-5; 12 bases align to TRBD2. V was clipped by 0 bases and J by 5 bases; unmatched bases: 8. Germline lookup yields CDR1 SGHKS and CDR2 YYEKEE (reference sequence). CDR3 length: 17 residues. DNA of the CDR3: TGTGCCAGCAGCTTGGACGCTAGCGGGGGGGCCCGGGAGACCCAGTACTTC. Its protein product is CASSLDASGGARETQYF.

With regard to this clone: At the DNA level, this CDR3 is encoded by other sequences in the same sample as well. The genes are TRBV27 and TRBJ1-6, with no clear D. Germline lookup yields CDR1 MNHEY and CDR2 SMNVEV (reference sequence). The CDR3 extends over 12 amino acids. Trimming shortened V by 6 bases and J by 5 bases, and 5 bases separated the two germline ends. CDR3 DNA sequence: TGTGCCAGCAGCCCTCATAATTCACCCCTCCACTTT. It yields the protein CASSPHNSPLHF.

The chain combines TRBV10-3 with TRBJ1-4, with D unresolved. Germline CDR1 and CDR2: ENHRY and SYGVKD. The ends were cut back, 0 bases at V and 5 bases at J, with 10 bases in the middle. The CDR3 has 15 amino acids. CDR3 region: CAISESAGGNEKLFF. The DNA of the CDR3 is TGTGCCATCAGTGAGTCAGCAGGAGGAAATGAAAAACTGTTTTTT.

V usage is TRBV4-2 and J usage is TRBJ1-2; possibly TRBD1 for D (6 bases). V lost 0 bases to trimming and J lost 4 bases, with 18 bases between them. CDR1 is LGHNA and CDR2 is YNFKEQ in the germline V gene. The CDR3 consists of 17 residues. CDR3 sequence reads: CASSQDRTQGLSYGYTF. The CDR3 nucleotides are TGTGCCAGCAGCCAAGATCGAACACAGGGTCTGAGCTATGGCTACACCTTC.

This clone was seen a few times. The chain is built from TRBV7-2 and TRBJ1-2; tentatively, D is TRBD1 (5 bases). This CDR3 has 14 residues. Germline V gene data show CDR1 as SGHTA and CDR2 as FQGNSA. V was cut by 3 bases and J by 1 base, with 9 bases left in between. The chain's CDR3 is CASSFSRVNYGYTF. CDR3 DNA: TGTGCCAGCAGCTTTTCCAGGGTTAACTATGGCTACACCTTC. Together with reference TRBV7-2 and TRBJ1-2, the CDR3 gives the full variable domain: GAGVSQSPSNKVTEKGKDVELRCDPISGHTALYWYRQSLGQGLEFLIYFQGNSAPDKSGLPSDRFSAERTGGSVSTLTIQRTQQEDSAVYLCASSFSRVNYGYTFGSGTRLTVV.

A note on this clone: The junction and the germline gene differ at one end; a read error may be behind it. The CDR3 here is CAWSSGTGYGYPF. The CDR3 DNA sequence: TGTGCCTGGAGTTCCGGGACTGGGTATGGCTACCCCTTC. The rearrangement uses TRBV30 and TRBJ1-2; the D gene is possibly TRBD1 (5 bases). Per the germline V gene, CDR1 is GTSNPN and CDR2 is SVGIG (reference sequence). The length of the CDR3 is 13 residues.

This chain's CDR3 is CASRRVENTEAFF. The CDR3 DNA follows: TGTGCCAGCAGGAGGGTGGAGAACACTGAAGCTTTCTTT. The V and J genes are TRBV6-5 and TRBJ1-1; no clear D gene. Trimming removed 6 bases from V and 1 base from J, with 9 bases in between. Germline V gives CDR1 MNHEY, CDR2 SVGAGI. CDR3 length: 13 residues.

This chain links TRBV19 with TRBJ1-1; D is unclear. The V end was cut by 4 bases, the J end by 1 base, with 7 bases between. The germline V gene encodes CDR1 LNHDA and CDR2 SQIVND (reference sequence). The CDR3 spans 13 residues. CDR3 bases: TGTGCCAGTAGTACACGGGGGAACACTGAAGCTTTCTTT. As protein: CASSTRGNTEAFF.

Remarks on this clone: Different DNA sequences within this sample yield the same CDR3. This chain links TRBV7-9 with TRBJ1-2; 12 nucleotides align to TRBD1. The V and J ends lost 5 bases and 5 bases, in that order; junction bases with no gene match: 9. Per germline, CDR1 SEHNR and CDR2 FQNEAQ (reference sequence). The CDR3 totals 16 residues. The CDR3 region has the DNA TGTGCCAGCAGCCCAAGGGACAGGGGGCTTGCTTATGGCTACACCTTC. Its translation is CASSPRDRGLAYGYTF.

The gene calls are TRBV5-1 and TRBJ1-2; tentative D call: TRBD1 (6 bases). Germline V gene data show CDR1 as SGHRS and CDR2 as YFSETQ. Trimming pared 4 bases from V and 8 bases from J, leaving 15 bases between. The CDR3 is 13 amino acids. CDR3 protein: CASSLQTGPGYTF. The CDR3 DNA is TGCGCCAGCAGCCTCCAAACAGGGCCCGGCTACACCTTC.

J is TRBJ2-3 and V is TRBV6-6, with 8 bases identical to TRBD2. The CDR3 extends over 15 amino acids. Germline trimming cut 5 bases from V and 3 bases from J; bases unmatched to any gene: 7. Germline CDR1 reads MNHNY; CDR2 reads SVGAGI (reference sequence). Here the CDR3 reads CASSPGTSVTDTQYF. CDR3 nucleotides: TGTGCCAGCAGTCCTGGGACTAGTGTTACAGATACGCAGTATTTT.

V is TRBV2 and J is TRBJ2-7, with D hard to call. CDR3 length: 13 amino acids. Trimming shortened V by 7 bases and J by 3 bases, and 13 bases separated the two germline ends. From germline, CDR1 is SNHLY and CDR2 FYNNEI. The CDR3 here is CASKSRFLYEQYF. The CDR3 DNA follows: TGTGCCAGCAAAAGCAGGTTTCTCTACGAGCAGTACTTC.

The chain uses TRBV28 and TRBJ2-7, with 9 bases identical to TRBD1. This CDR3 contains 13 residues. Germline-derived CDR1 and CDR2 are MDHEN and SYDVKM. CDR3 loop: CATSGQGYYEQYF. The CDR3 coding sequence is TGTGCTACAAGCGGACAGGGGTACTACGAGCAGTACTTC.

There are a few counts of this clone. The chain employs TRBV7-2 and TRBJ2-7, with 9 bases that match TRBD2. V trimming: 5 bases; J trimming: 6 bases; junction bases outside the gene matches: 17. The CDR3 has 17 amino acids. Germline lookup yields CDR1 SGHTA and CDR2 FQGNSA. CDR3 amino acids: CASSPSRMRGGRVEQYF. For the CDR3, the DNA is TGTGCCAGCAGCCCTAGTCGGATGCGGGGGGGCCGGGTCGAGCAGTACTTC. Complete variable domain (other parts from reference TRBV7-2 and TRBJ2-7): GAGVSQSPSNKVTEKGKDVELRCDPISGHTALYWYRQSLGQGLEFLIYFQGNSAPDKSGLPSDRFSAERTGGSVSTLTIQRTQQEDSAVYLCASSPSRMRGGRVEQYFGPGTRLTVT.

This chain connects TRBV18 to TRBJ1-2; D is possibly TRBD1 (5 bases). V lost 3 bases and J lost 2, with 16 bases in between. The CDR3 is 16 residues long. Germline lookup yields CDR1 KGHSH and CDR2 LQKENI. CDR3 region: CASSPPERGGNYGYTF. CDR3 in DNA: TGTGCCAGCTCACCTCCGGAAAGGGGCGGCAACTATGGCTACACCTTC.